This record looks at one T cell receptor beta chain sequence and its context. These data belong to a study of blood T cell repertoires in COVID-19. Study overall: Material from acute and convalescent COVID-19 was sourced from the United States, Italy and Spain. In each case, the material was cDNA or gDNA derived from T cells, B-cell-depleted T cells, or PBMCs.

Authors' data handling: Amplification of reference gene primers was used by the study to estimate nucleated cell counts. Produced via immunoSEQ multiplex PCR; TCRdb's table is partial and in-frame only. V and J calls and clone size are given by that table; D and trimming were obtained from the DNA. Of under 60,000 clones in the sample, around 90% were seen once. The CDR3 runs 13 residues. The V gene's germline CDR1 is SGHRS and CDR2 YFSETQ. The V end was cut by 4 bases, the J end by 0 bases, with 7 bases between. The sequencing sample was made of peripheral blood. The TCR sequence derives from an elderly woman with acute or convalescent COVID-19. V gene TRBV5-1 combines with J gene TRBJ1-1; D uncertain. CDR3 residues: CASSRDLNTEAFF. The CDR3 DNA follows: TGCGCCAGCAGCCGGGATCTGAACACTGAAGCTTTCTTT.